This is a list of T cell receptor beta chains from one sample in a study of T cell changes during pregnancy in multiple sclerosis. Sequenced by immunoSEQ multiplex PCR; TCRdb stores in-frame clones only, minus some. Of 60,000 to 90,000 clones listed, 85% to 95% are singletons. The sample was peripheral blood, taken after pregnancy. All receptors derive from a female donor in good health, enrolled as a control in a pregnancy study. The CDR3 runs from the conserved cysteine through the conserved F or W. The order of the fields is clone size, D gene, V gene, J gene, CDR3 protein, CDR3 DNA. D genes are given only for firm matches. The size of a clone is reported for some rows only, either as once, few or many, or as a class for expanded clones.

>.|TRBD2|TRBV4-2|TRBJ2-7
CASSQGATSGRYSYEQYF
TGTGCCAGCAGCCAAGGGGCGACTAGCGGGAGATACTCCTACGAGCAGTACTTC
>.|.|TRBV19|TRBJ2-5
CASSGSLTGGTQYF
TGTGCCAGTAGTGGGTCCCTAACCGGGGGGACCCAGTACTTC
>once|.|TRBV15|TRBJ1-2
CATSSPWTDYGYTF
TGTGCCACCAGCAGTCCTTGGACAGACTATGGCTACACCTTC
>.|.|TRBV6-5|TRBJ1-1
CASSSLEAFF
TGTGCCAGCAGTTCGTTGGAAGCTTTCTTT
>.|TRBD1|TRBV27|TRBJ1-2
CASSPGGMGYTF
TGTGCCAGCAGTCCAGGGGGGATGGGCTACACCTTC
>.|.|TRBV4-1|TRBJ2-7
CASSQEPVTYEQYF
TGCGCCAGCAGCCAAGAACCGGTAACCTACGAGCAGTACTTC
>once|TRBD2|TRBV10-3|TRBJ2-5
CAISESDGGGAQYF
TGTGCCATCAGTGAGTCGGATGGCGGGGGTGCCCAGTACTTC
>.|.|TRBV7-2|TRBJ1-5
CASSPWGDGNQPQHF
TGTGCCAGCAGCCCTTGGGGGGACGGGAATCAGCCCCAGCATTTT
>.|TRBD1|TRBV7-8|TRBJ2-3
CASSLGPRGRADTQYF
TGTGCCAGCAGCTTAGGACCCAGGGGGCGCGCAGATACGCAGTATTTT
>.|.|TRBV4-1|TRBJ1-5
CASSQEFSTWGVGQPQHF
TGCGCCAGCAGCCAAGAATTCAGTACATGGGGGGTGGGTCAGCCCCAGCATTTT
>.|.|TRBV21-1|TRBJ1-1
CADHGGQNTEAFF
TGTGCCGACCACGGCGGGCAGAACACTGAAGCTTTCTTT
>.|TRBD1|TRBV30|TRBJ2-3
CAWSRGQGSNTQYF
TGTGCCTGGAGTCGCGGACAGGGTTCTAATACGCAGTATTTT
>.|.|TRBV4-3|TRBJ1-5
CASSQGTARINQPQHF
TGCGCCAGCAGCCAAGGAACAGCCCGGATTAATCAGCCCCAGCATTTT
>.|TRBD2|TRBV6-4|TRBJ2-1
CASSELAGGDEQFF
TGTGCCAGCAGTGAACTAGCGGGAGGGGATGAGCAGTTCTTC
>.|TRBD2|TRBV9|TRBJ2-7
CASSGTSGSLHEQYF
TGTGCCAGCAGCGGGACTAGCGGGAGCCTTCACGAGCAGTACTTC
>.|TRBD1|TRBV7-8|TRBJ1-4
CASSRDSATNEKLFF
TGTGCCAGCAGCCGGGACAGCGCAACTAATGAAAAACTGTTTTTT
>once|.|TRBV19|TRBJ1-5
CASSNGAGYLQPQHF
TGTGCCAGTAGTAATGGAGCAGGGTATCTTCAGCCCCAGCATTTT
>.|TRBD1|TRBV27|TRBJ1-3
CASSPYGQGAFTGNTIYF
TGTGCCAGCAGTCCATATGGACAGGGTGCCTTCACTGGAAACACCATATATTTT
>.|TRBD2|TRBV9|TRBJ2-1
CASSVSPSGSGAISSYNEQFF
TGTGCCAGCAGCGTATCACCCTCTGGTAGCGGGGCAATAAGCTCCTACAATGAGCAGTTCTTC
>.|.|TRBV7-8|TRBJ1-6
CASSLFIGQYNSPLHF
TGTGCCAGCAGCTTATTTATCGGACAGTATAATTCACCCCTCCACTTT
>.|TRBD1|TRBV18|TRBJ1-4
CASSPTGVEEKLFF
TGTGCCAGCTCACCGACAGGGGTCGAGGAAAAACTGTTTTTT
>few|.|TRBV5-1|TRBJ1-1
CASSSTVGSAEAFF
TGCGCCAGCAGCTCTACAGTAGGGAGCGCTGAAGCTTTCTTT
>.|.|TRBV9|TRBJ2-7
CASSPSGVGWATAYEQYF
TGTGCCAGCAGCCCCAGCGGTGTGGGCTGGGCGACGGCCTACGAGCAGTACTTC
>.|.|TRBV6-6|TRBJ2-5
CASSYGQAGETQYF
TGTGCCAGCAGTTACGGACAGGCGGGGGAGACCCAGTACTTC
>.|TRBD1|TRBV10-1|TRBJ1-2
CASSLLQGEGANYGYTF
TGCGCCAGCAGTTTGTTACAGGGGGAGGGTGCTAACTATGGCTACACCTTC
>.|TRBD1|TRBV10-3|TRBJ1-2
CAISESSGQPYGYTF
TGTGCCATCAGTGAGTCTTCGGGACAGCCCTATGGCTACACCTTC
>.|TRBD1|TRBV9|TRBJ2-6
CASSKDRGAAGANVLTF
TGTGCCAGCAGCAAGGACAGGGGCGCAGCTGGGGCCAACGTCCTGACTTTC
>.|TRBD1|TRBV5-1|TRBJ1-1
CASSLGTGIRGEAFF
TGCGCCAGCAGCTTGGGGACAGGGATTCGGGGTGAAGCTTTCTTT